This T cell receptor (beta chain) was identified in a study of T-cell memory formation after mild COVID-19 (dated by TCRdb to the early 2020s). About the investigation overall: TCR sequence clusters from the two donors were largely donor specific. In two donors, T-cell clones that expanded and contracted after mild COVID-19 were followed by sequencing TCRalpha and TCRbeta repertoires longitudinally. The cohort was made up of two young adult volunteers, one female and one male, who were previously healthy.

The investigation overall reported the following: Contracting CD4+ clones were located mainly in the CM and EM memory subsets, whereas CD8+ clones were found to be enriched in EMRA. The study covered only a couple of mild cases, and larger cohorts including severe cases with pre-infection samples were considered necessary. SARS-CoV-2 specificity of the second-wave clones peaking on day 37 was not confirmed. Clones that contracted from day 15 to 85 showed balanced CD4/CD8 phenotypes, whereas a second wave of clones that expanded from day 15 to 37 leaned towards CD4+. Some responding clones were detected in pre-infection memory, which suggested that pre-existing cross-reactive memory T cells had joined the SARS-CoV-2 response.

These reads were obtained on an Illumina NovaSeq 6000. TCRalpha and TCRbeta cDNA libraries were constructed by 5'RACE with constant-segment primers, with sample barcodes and unique molecular identifiers being introduced. Trizol reagent was used to extract RNA from every sample. The libraries were amplified in two PCR steps, and the second step added a second sample barcode and Illumina TruSeq adapters. Libraries were sequenced on an Illumina NovaSeq with 2 x 150 bp paired-end reads. For the original study's pipeline: The reads were demultiplexed and collapsed into UMI-guided consensus sequences using migec v1.2.7. Using mixcr v2.1.11, the UMI consensuses were aligned to TRA and TRB V and J templates and assembled into clonotypes. A clonotype was counted as expanded or contracted only when both edgeR and NoisET called the clonotype significant, with the noise models trained on biological replicates. edgeR calls used a false discovery rate-adjusted p below 0.01 and a log2 fold-change threshold of 1. As an exploratory analysis of dynamics, PCA with hierarchical clustering was applied to max-normalized trajectories of the 1000 most abundant clonotypes. The CD4 or CD8 phenotype of responding clones was assigned using the separately sequenced CD4+ and CD8+ repertoires. TCRdb reanalyzed the raw reads on its own, using fastp at Q25 for trimming and MiXCR for clone calling, and kept in-frame beta chains. Records with the same CDR3 protein are collapsed into one entry carrying the most frequent genes and DNA. The V and J calls and clone size come from TCRdb's table, not from the authors' own analysis. In all, the sample holds about 340,000 distinct CDR3 sequences, and approximately 15% of those were seen once. Of the sample, under 25% is held by the ten largest clones.

Ficoll-Paque density gradient centrifugation was the method used to isolate PBMCs. Trimming takes 6 bases from V and 5 bases from J, and the germline ends sit 7 bases apart. CDR1 is given as LNHDA and CDR2 as SQIVND, both from the germline V gene (reference sequence). The CDR3 measures 12 amino acids from cysteine to phenylalanine. Kept here is only the CDR3 DNA, which spans 36 bases and is read in frame from base 1. Of note for this clonotype: Its target antigen remains unknown. Nothing much larger sits one base from this clone, and base qualities are not available.

The receptor's source is a man younger than 30 who had mild COVID-19 (a few samples of this study predate the infection). The sample titles of this study are shuffled in the database, so cell type and time point are left out; the donor was told from shared clones. Sequenced sample: PBMCs or a T cell subset sorted from them (not recorded which). The rearrangement joined TRBV19 to TRBJ2-2, with TRBD1 perhaps the D gene, on 6 matching bases. Here is the DNA: TGTGCCAGTAGACAGGGAACCGGGGAGCTGTTTTTT. This encodes CASRQGTGELFF.